This T cell receptor beta chain was profiled in a study of follicular helper T cells after annual influenza vaccination. TCRdb's table, derived via immunoSEQ multiplex PCR, lists solely in-frame clones and lacks some. The table has nearly 15,000 clones, 84% seen once. Time point: 2014-2015 season, 7 days after vaccination. Non-naive CD4+CXCR5+PD-1+ cTfh were sorted into ICOS+CD38+ and ICOS-CD38- fractions. Trimming at V came to 7 bases and at J to 5 bases, leaving 7 bases not matched to a gene. The CDR3 is made up of 13 amino acids. The germline V gene encodes CDR1 MNHNS and CDR2 SASEGT. The V gene is TRBV6-1, the J gene TRBJ2-5, with 7 nucleotides matching TRBD2. The material sequenced was CXCR5+ CD38- circulating T follicular helper cells from blood, taken 7 days after influenza vaccination. Specified subset: circulating Tfh, non-naive CD4+CXCR5+PD-1+ (ICOS+CD38+ or ICOS-CD38-). The sequence was collected from an adult who received the influenza vaccine. CDR3 nucleotides: TGTGCCAGCACCCGAACTAGCGCGGAGACCCAGTACTTC. This codes for CASTRTSAETQYF.